What follows are 12 T cell receptor beta chains derived from one specimen sequenced in a study of identical twins. MiXCR, applied by TCRdb to the 5' RACE reads, yields one record per CDR3 protein. Of approximately 630,000 distinct CDR3 sequences listed, 7.1% are singletons. This same sample was also part of a study on yellow fever vaccine responses in identical twins.

The sequenced sample was PBMCs. These receptors were taken from a woman aged 18-29 years in good health.

This clonotype was detected ten times or more. The V gene is TRBV28, the J gene TRBJ1-1; 8 bases map to TRBD1. The CDR3 is 14 residues long. CDR1 MDHEN and CDR2 SYDVKM come from the germline V gene. V was pared by 3 bases and J by 7 bases, with 7 bases of the junction left unmatched. CDR3 region: CASSLQGAVNEAFF. The CDR3 bases are TGTGCCAGCAGTTTGCAGGGGGCTGTTAATGAAGCTTTCTTT. The variable domain in full, with the rest retrieved from reference TRBV28 and TRBJ1-1, is DVKVTQSSRYLVKRTGEKVFLECVQDMDHENMFWYRQDPGLGLRLIYFSYDVKMKEKGDIPEGYSVSREKKERFSLILESASTNQTSMYLCASSLQGAVNEAFFGQGTRLTVV.

The V and J genes are TRBV5-1 and TRBJ2-1; 11 positions match TRBD2. The CDR3 has 17 residues. CDR1 SGHRS and CDR2 YFSETQ come from the germline V gene. After removal of 2 bases from V and 3 bases from J, the junction contained 7 bases not matched to a gene. CDR3 residues: CASSFRSGLAGYNEQFF. In DNA, the CDR3 is TGCGCCAGCAGCTTTAGGTCCGGACTAGCGGGCTACAATGAGCAGTTCTTC.

V and J are TRBV6-5 and TRBJ1-4, with TRBD1 identical over 8 bases. In germline, CDR1 is MNHEY, CDR2 SVGAGI. The CDR3 is 16 residues long. The trim removed 4 bases at V and 8 bases at J, leaving 12 bases unmatched. The CDR3 reads CASSSSIGQGREKLFF. The CDR3 nucleotides read TGTGCCAGCAGTTCGTCAATTGGACAGGGTCGGGAAAAACTGTTTTTT.

In its sample, this clonotype was seen many times. This sequence joins TRBV12-3 or TRBV12-4 and TRBJ2-2; TRBD2 aligns across 7 bases. After removal of 6 bases from V and 4 bases from J, the junction contained 5 bases not matched to a gene. This CDR3 contains 14 residues. The chain's CDR3 is CASSRRGGTGELFF. CDR3 in DNA: TGTGCCAGCAGCCGCCGCGGGGGCACCGGGGAGCTGTTTTTT.

This chain joins TRBV5-1 and TRBJ1-6; D not certain. Trimming took 4 bases from V and 7 from J, leaving 15 bases between them. This CDR3 contains 15 residues. Looked up from germline, CDR1 is SGHRS and CDR2 is YFSETQ. This CDR3 is CASSVDPDLNSPLHF. DNA for the CDR3: TGCGCCAGCAGCGTGGACCCAGACTTGAATTCACCCCTCCACTTT.

The V and J genes are TRBV12-3 or TRBV12-4 and TRBJ2-7; 10 bases agree with TRBD1. The CDR3 runs 15 residues. V lost 4 bases and J lost 3; bases outside the gene matches: 6. CDR3 DNA sequence: TGTGCCAGCAGTTCACCGGGACAGGGGAACTACGAGCAGTACTTC. It specifies CASSSPGQGNYEQYF.

This clonotype was counted at least ten times. The chain joins TRBV24-1 to TRBJ2-7; a weak D match, TRBD2 (6 bases). The germline V gene encodes CDR1 KGHDR and CDR2 SFDVKD. Deletions cut 4 bases from V and 2 bases from J, with 14 bases between. The CDR3 is 15 amino acids. Written as DNA, the CDR3 is TGTGCCACCAGTGACCCTGGGACTCAGACCTACGAGCAGTACTTC. Protein sequence: CATSDPGTQTYEQYF.

The chain uses TRBV5-1 and TRBJ2-6, with D uncertain. The CDR3 spans 16 residues. V gave up 4 bases and J gave up 3 bases, with 14 bases separating them. Germline CDR1 reads SGHRS; CDR2 reads YFSETQ. The CDR3 DNA is TGCGCCAGCAGCGTGCACCTTTTTGGTGGGGCCAACGTCCTGACTTTC. It specifies CASSVHLFGGANVLTF.

The J gene is TRBJ2-1, the V gene TRBV29-1; possibly TRBD2 for D (5 bases). V lost 4 bases, J lost 8 bases, and 18 bases lay in between. CDR3 length equals 14 residues. Germline-derived CDR1 and CDR2 are SQVTM and ANQGSEA. CDR3 region: CSVASGLAGYEQFF. The CDR3 DNA reads TGCAGCGTTGCGTCGGGCCTAGCTGGGTATGAGCAGTTCTTC.

V usage is TRBV7-9 and J usage is TRBJ1-1; D remains unclear. V gave up 10 bases and J gave up 6 bases, with 15 bases separating them. The CDR3 sequence is 12 residues long. Germline V gene lookup returns CDR1 SEHNR and CDR2 FQNEAQ (reference sequence). The CDR3 bases are TGTGCCACCACCCGAAAGGGCCCTGAAGCTTTCTTT. This translates into CATTRKGPEAFF.

This rearrangement joins TRBV7-2 to TRBJ2-7, with 7 positions matching TRBD1. Losses at the gene ends were 4 bases for V and 1 base for J; bases not matched to a gene: 7. CDR3 size: 15 residues. Germline V gives CDR1 SGHTA, CDR2 FQGNSA. Here the CDR3 DNA reads TGTGCCAGCAGCTCACCCTCGACAGGGTCCTACGAGCAGTACTTC. Its translation: CASSSPSTGSYEQYF. The complete variable domain, with remaining parts taken from reference TRBV7-2 and TRBJ2-7, reads GAGVSQSPSNKVTEKGKDVELRCDPISGHTALYWYRQSLGQGLEFLIYFQGNSAPDKSGLPSDRFSAERTGGSVSTLTIQRTQQEDSAVYLCASSSPSTGSYEQYFGPGTRLTVT.

The chain employs TRBV4-1 and TRBJ1-5; D unclear. The V gene lost 1 base and the J gene lost 0 bases, with 7 bases spanning the gap. Germline V gene data show CDR1 as MGHRA and CDR2 as YSYEKL. The CDR3 sequence is 15 residues long. In DNA form, the CDR3 reads TGCGCCAGCAGCCAAGGGGTAGGTAGCAATCAGCCCCAGCATTTT. Protein product: CASSQGVGSNQPQHF.